A single sample gave rise to the 7 T cell receptor beta chains below, sequenced in a study of blood T cells in healthy people across ages. It was with a sample-barcoded 5' primer and a J-beta primer mix that a second PCR of about 7 to 12 cycles was run. TCRdb re-analysed the 5' RACE reads in MiXCR, keeping a single row per CDR3 protein. Of about a million distinct CDR3 sequences listed, approximately 50% are singletons. Sequencing was carried out using blood. The receptor source for this set is an older woman in good health.

The CDR3 loop is CASSRPTGENYGYTF. As DNA, the CDR3 is TGCGCCAGCAGCCGACCGACAGGGGAAAACTATGGCTACACCTTC. This chain connects TRBV4-1 to TRBJ1-2; 8 positions match TRBD1. The germline CDR1 and CDR2 sequences are MGHRA and YSYEKL. CDR3 length: 15 amino acids. V dropped 4 bases and J dropped 2; count of bases not matched to a gene: 6.

The rearrangement links TRBV7-9 to TRBJ2-1, with 8 bases matching TRBD1. CDR1 is SEHNR, CDR2 FQNEAQ, per germline (reference sequence). The trim removed 5 bases at V and 9 bases at J, leaving 21 bases unmatched. This CDR3 is 18 amino acids long. CDR3 DNA: TGTGCCAGCAGCGCAGAGGGGCTAAGGACAGGGCCTACGGTTGAGCAGTTCTTC. The encoded protein is CASSAEGLRTGPTVEQFF.

This chain joins TRBV12-3 or TRBV12-4 and TRBJ1-5, with 7 bases that match TRBD1. The CDR3 has 14 amino acids. J lost 6 bases, V lost 2 bases, and 4 bases had no gene match. The CDR3 DNA is TGTGCCAGCAGTTTAACAGGGGCCGTTCAGCCCCAGCATTTT. Protein product: CASSLTGAVQPQHF.

The CDR3 DNA sequence: TGTGCCAGCAGCTACAGGGGAGTGAGGTACGAGCAGTACTTC. Translating gives CASSYRGVRYEQYF. The genes are TRBV7-9 and TRBJ2-7, with 7 positions matching TRBD1. J lost 4 bases, V lost 4 bases, and 7 bases had no gene match. Germline V gene lookup returns CDR1 SEHNR and CDR2 FQNEAQ (reference sequence). CDR3 length equals 14 residues.

The chain couples TRBV5-1 to TRBJ2-1; 10 bases map to TRBD1. Germline V gives CDR1 SGHRS, CDR2 YFSETQ. The trim removed 0 bases at V and 7 bases at J, leaving 4 bases unmatched. This CDR3 spans 15 amino acids. The CDR3 here is CASSLETGGFNEQFF. The CDR3, as DNA: TGCGCCAGCAGCTTGGAGACAGGGGGCTTTAATGAGCAGTTCTTC.

The chain links TRBV9 to TRBJ1-2; no clear D. In germline, CDR1 is SGDLS, CDR2 YYNGEE. The CDR3 is made up of 15 amino acids. V was clipped by 0 bases and J by 4 bases, with 13 bases between them. CDR3 nucleotide sequence: TGTGCCAGCAGCGTAGGGCTGCCCATGGGCTATGGCTACACCTTC. This codes for CASSVGLPMGYGYTF.

This clonotype was observed a few times. The rearrangement uses TRBV6-5 and TRBJ2-7, with D unclear. Trimming shortened V by 5 bases and J by 0 bases, and 14 bases separated the two germline ends. Germline CDR1 reads MNHEY; CDR2 reads SVGAGI. The CDR3 covers 15 residues. CDR3 nucleotide sequence: TGTGCCAGCAGTCAATTAAATGGGTTCTCCTACGAGCAGTACTTC. It is translated as CASSQLNGFSYEQYF.